The source of this TCR beta chain is a study of blood T cell repertoires in COVID-19. At the level of the study: Samples taken during acute and convalescent COVID-19 were collected in the United States, Italy and Spain. From T cells, B-cell-depleted T cells, or PBMCs came the material, which was cDNA or gDNA.

V lost 0 bases and J 1 base, leaving 7 bases between the germline ends. CDR3 size: 14 residues. Germline-derived CDR1 and CDR2 are PRHDT and FYEKMQ (reference sequence). Original processing methods: Quantification of nucleated cells was approximated via reference gene primer amplification. Method: immunoSEQ multiplex PCR; TCRdb's copy keeps in-frame clones and lacks some. V and J calls and clone size are as listed in that table; D and trimming were resolved from the DNA. The sample holds around 180,000 clones, approximately 86% seen once. This TCR derives from a woman in her twenties or thirties with active or convalescent COVID-19. V usage is TRBV13 and J usage is TRBJ2-7; no reliable D call. What was sequenced was peripheral blood. CDR3 region: CASSLGPLSYEQYF. CDR3 DNA sequence: TGTGCCAGCAGCTTAGGCCCCCTATCCTACGAGCAGTACTTC.